One sample yielded the 9 T cell receptor beta chains listed below, sequenced in a study of cytomegalovirus exposure and HLA in healthy donors. This table comes from immunoSEQ multiplex PCR, and its TCRdb copy is limited to in-frame clones, with some not included. The sample lists 75,000 to 90,000 clones; roughly 95% were seen once. The material sequenced was PBMCs. These receptors all stem from a woman aged 18-29 years in good health and CMV-seronegative.

This clone was counted a single time. J is TRBJ1-3 and V is TRBV5-3; 7 bases align to TRBD1. TRBV5-3 is an ORF for which the function is uncertain. V lost 2 bases, J lost 2 bases, and 7 bases stayed unmatched. This CDR3 contains 16 residues. The CDR3 nucleotides are TGTGCCAGAAGCTTCAAGCTTACAGGGGCTGGAAACACCATATATTTT. Translated, it gives CARSFKLTGAGNTIYF.

Only one count was recorded for this clone. CDR3 residues: CASSITGFTYGYTF. CDR3 bases: TGTGCCAGTAGTATAACAGGCTTTACTTATGGCTACACCTTC. The chain combines TRBV19 with TRBJ1-2; D possibly corresponds to TRBD1 (5 bases). The length of the CDR3 is 14 residues. Trimming took 2 bases from V and 5 from J, leaving 12 bases between them. Germline V lookup: CDR1 LNHDA, CDR2 SQIVND (reference sequence).

This rearrangement joins TRBV7-2 to TRBJ2-7; 8 nucleotides line up with TRBD2. The junction had 17 bases not matched to a gene; V was cut back by 3 bases and J by 4 bases. Germline V gene data show CDR1 as SGHTA and CDR2 as FQGNSA. This CDR3 is 18 amino acids long. CDR3 protein: CASSFSSIAGSLRYEQYF. The DNA of the CDR3 is TGTGCCAGCAGCTTCTCATCTATAGCGGGGTCCCTCAGGTACGAGCAGTACTTC. Using reference TRBV7-2 and TRBJ2-7 for the parts outside the CDR3, the full variable domain is GAGVSQSPSNKVTEKGKDVELRCDPISGHTALYWYRQSLGQGLEFLIYFQGNSAPDKSGLPSDRFSAERTGGSVSTLTIQRTQQEDSAVYLCASSFSSIAGSLRYEQYFGPGTRLTVT.

V is TRBV6-5 and J is TRBJ1-4, with 8 bases identical to TRBD1. Trimming cost V 5 bases and J 8 bases; bases outside gene matches: 7. This CDR3 comprises 14 residues. Germline assignment: CDR1 MNHEY and CDR2 SVGAGI. In nucleotides, the CDR3 is TGTGCCAGCAGTCCCTGGACAGGGACCGAAAAACTGTTTTTT. Residues: CASSPWTGTEKLFF.

The V and J genes are TRBV4-3 and TRBJ2-1; 8 nucleotides align to TRBD2. The CDR3 has 15 residues. Unmatched junction bases numbered 9, after V lost 6 bases and J lost 5 bases. Germline lookup yields CDR1 LGHNA and CDR2 YSLEER. DNA of the CDR3: TGCGCCAGCAGAGAAGCGGGAGCGCCCCACAATGAGCAGTTCTTC. Its translation is CASREAGAPHNEQFF.

The chain links TRBV10-2 to TRBJ2-1; maybe TRBD2 (6 bases). Germline CDR1 reads WSHSY; CDR2 reads SAAADI. There are 13 residues in the CDR3. Trimming removed 6 bases at V and 9 bases at J, with 15 bases between. The CDR3 region has the DNA TGCGCCAGCAGCCGGGAGACGACGGGTGAGCAGTTCTTC. It translates to CASSRETTGEQFF.

This clone came up once. The chain employs TRBV6-5 and TRBJ2-1; D possibly corresponds to TRBD2 (5 bases). The V end was cut by 2 bases, the J end by 7 bases, with 15 bases between. This CDR3 region has 15 residues. Germline CDR1 and CDR2: MNHEY and SVGAGI. The CDR3 DNA is TGTGCCAGCAGTTACGCTATAGCGCGGTTGAATGAGCAGTTCTTC. Protein product: CASSYAIARLNEQFF.

The V gene is TRBV28, the J gene TRBJ1-2, with TRBD1 matching over 9 bases. The length of the CDR3 is 16 residues. V shed 2 bases, J shed 8 bases, and the junction held 12 bases outside the gene matches. Germline loops: CDR1 MDHEN, CDR2 SYDVKM. The CDR3 DNA reads TGTGCCAGCAGTTTACGCCGGGGGTGGGACAGGGTCGGCTACACCTTC. Protein product: CASSLRRGWDRVGYTF.

This chain uses TRBV27 with TRBJ2-3, with 8 bases lining up with TRBD2. The germline gives CDR1 MNHEY, CDR2 SMNVEV (reference sequence). The CDR3 runs 15 residues. V shed 8 bases, J shed 2 bases, and the junction held 9 bases outside the gene matches. CDR3: CASRDRTSNTDTQYF. The CDR3 DNA follows: TGTGCCAGCCGGGATAGGACTAGCAACACAGATACGCAGTATTTT.